This record looks at one T cell receptor beta chain sequence and its context. This CDR3 has 15 amino acids. Trimming took off 3 bases at V and 0 bases at J, with 12 bases between the two ends. Germline V CDR1 and CDR2: SGHDT, YYEEEE. Authors' analysis steps: It was from reference gene primer amplification that nucleated cell counts were estimated. Using immunoSEQ multiplex PCR, the repertoire was profiled, and TCRdb retains in-frame clones only, with some absent. V and J calls and clone size are copied from that table; D and trimming were computed from the DNA. This sample carries around 94,000 clones, 85% to 90% of them seen once, and the ten largest clones take less than 3.5%. The data were taken from a study of blood T cell repertoires in COVID-19. Study-wide background: The origin of the acute and convalescent COVID-19 samples was the United States, Italy and Spain. T cells, B-cell-depleted T cells, or PBMCs supplied cDNA or gDNA.

The receptor was isolated from a man in his fifties or sixties with active or convalescent COVID-19. The chain joins TRBV5-6 to TRBJ1-2; TRBD1 is a possible D gene (6 bases). The sample consisted of peripheral blood. CDR3 sequence (DNA): TGTGCCAGCAGCTCACAGGGAAGCTCTAACTATGGCTACACCTTC. This codes for CASSSQGSSNYGYTF.